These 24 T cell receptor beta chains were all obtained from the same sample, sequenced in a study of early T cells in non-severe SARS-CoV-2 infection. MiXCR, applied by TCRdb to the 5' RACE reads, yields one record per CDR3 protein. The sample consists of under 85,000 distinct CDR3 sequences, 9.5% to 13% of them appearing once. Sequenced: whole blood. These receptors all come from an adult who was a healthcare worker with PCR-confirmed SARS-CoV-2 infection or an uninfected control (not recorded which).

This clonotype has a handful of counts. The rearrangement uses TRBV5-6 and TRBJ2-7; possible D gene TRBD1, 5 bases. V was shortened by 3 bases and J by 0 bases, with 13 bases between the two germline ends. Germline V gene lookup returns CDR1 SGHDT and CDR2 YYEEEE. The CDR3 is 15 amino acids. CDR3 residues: CASSSGPASSYEQYF. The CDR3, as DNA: TGTGCCAGCAGCTCAGGGCCGGCGAGCTCCTACGAGCAGTACTTC.

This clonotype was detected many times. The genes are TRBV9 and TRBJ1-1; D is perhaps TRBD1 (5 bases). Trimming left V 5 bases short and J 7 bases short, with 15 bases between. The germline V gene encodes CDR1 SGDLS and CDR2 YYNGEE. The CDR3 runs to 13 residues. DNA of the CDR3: TGTGCCAGCAGTATAACCCGGGGGAGTGAAGCTTTCTTT. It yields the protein CASSITRGSEAFF.

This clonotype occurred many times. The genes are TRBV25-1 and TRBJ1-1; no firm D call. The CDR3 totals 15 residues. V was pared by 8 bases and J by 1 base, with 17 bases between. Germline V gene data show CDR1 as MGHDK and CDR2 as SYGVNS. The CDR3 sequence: CASGRDTITNTEAFF. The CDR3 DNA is TGTGCCAGCGGGAGGGATACAATTACGAACACTGAAGCTTTCTTT.

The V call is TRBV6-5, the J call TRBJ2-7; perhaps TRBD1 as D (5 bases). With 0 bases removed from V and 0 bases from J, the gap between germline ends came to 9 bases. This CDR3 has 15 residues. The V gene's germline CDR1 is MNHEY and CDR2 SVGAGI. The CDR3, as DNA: TGTGCCAGCAGTTACTCGCCGGACAACTCCTACGAGCAGTACTTC. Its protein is CASSYSPDNSYEQYF.

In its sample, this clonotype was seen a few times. CDR3 sequence reads: CASEPGVTNEKLFF. The DNA for the CDR3 is TGTGCCAGCGAGCCAGGGGTAACTAATGAAAAACTGTTTTTT. This chain uses TRBV19 with TRBJ1-4; the D gene is possibly TRBD1 (6 bases). The CDR3 is made up of 14 amino acids. Germline assignment: CDR1 LNHDA and CDR2 SQIVND (reference sequence). V was trimmed by 9 bases and J by 1 base, leaving 12 bases between them.

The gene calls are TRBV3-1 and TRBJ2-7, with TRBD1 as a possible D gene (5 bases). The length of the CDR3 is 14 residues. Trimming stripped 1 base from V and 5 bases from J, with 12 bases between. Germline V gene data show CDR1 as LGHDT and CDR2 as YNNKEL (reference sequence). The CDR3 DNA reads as TGTGCCAGCAGCCAAGCCGGGCGCAGGGACGAGCAGTACTTC. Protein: CASSQAGRRDEQYF.

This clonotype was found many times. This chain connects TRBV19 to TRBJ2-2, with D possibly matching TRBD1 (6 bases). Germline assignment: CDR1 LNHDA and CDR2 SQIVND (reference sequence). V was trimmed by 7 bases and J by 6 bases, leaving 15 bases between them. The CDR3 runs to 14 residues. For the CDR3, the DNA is TGTGCCAGTACCCTAGAACAGGGTGCCGGGGAGCTGTTTTTT. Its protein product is CASTLEQGAGELFF.

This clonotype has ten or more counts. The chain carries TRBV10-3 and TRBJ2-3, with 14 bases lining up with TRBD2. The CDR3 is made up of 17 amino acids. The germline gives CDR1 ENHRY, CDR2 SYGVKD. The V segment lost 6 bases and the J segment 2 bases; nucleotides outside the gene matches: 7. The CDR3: CAIRGLAGAHNTDTQYF. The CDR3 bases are TGTGCCATCAGGGGACTAGCGGGAGCCCACAACACAGATACGCAGTATTTT.

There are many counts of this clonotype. CDR3 DNA: TGTGCCAGCAGAGAGAGGGGGCCCACCTACGAGCAGTACTTC. Amino acid sequence: CASRERGPTYEQYF. This sequence joins TRBV6-1 and TRBJ2-7, with 7 bases identical to TRBD1. V shed 6 bases, J shed 2 bases, and the junction held 7 bases outside the gene matches. The CDR3 contains 14 residues. Per the germline V gene, CDR1 is MNHNS and CDR2 is SASEGT.

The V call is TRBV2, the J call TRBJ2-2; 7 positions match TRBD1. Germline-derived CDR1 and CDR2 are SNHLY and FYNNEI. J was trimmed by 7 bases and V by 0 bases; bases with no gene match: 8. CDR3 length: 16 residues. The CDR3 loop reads CASSEAMTGLLGELFF. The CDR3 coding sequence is TGTGCCAGCAGTGAAGCGATGACAGGGCTCCTCGGGGAGCTGTTTTTT.

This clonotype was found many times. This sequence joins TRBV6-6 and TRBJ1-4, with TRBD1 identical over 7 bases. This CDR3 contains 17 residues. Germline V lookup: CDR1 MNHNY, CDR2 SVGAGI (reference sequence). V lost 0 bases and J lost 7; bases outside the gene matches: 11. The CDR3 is CASSYSRGGRGSEKLFF. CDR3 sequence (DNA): TGTGCCAGCAGTTACTCGAGAGGTGGCAGGGGGAGTGAAAAACTGTTTTTT.

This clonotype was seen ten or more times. CDR3 residues: CASSFTGNNEQFF. The CDR3 DNA is TGTGCCAGCAGCTTTACGGGAAACAATGAGCAGTTCTTC. The rearrangement links TRBV7-2 to TRBJ2-1, with a possible D match to TRBD2 (5 bases). This CDR3 comprises 13 residues. Germline-derived CDR1 and CDR2 are SGHTA and FQGNSA. The V and J ends lost 3 bases and 5 bases respectively, with 8 bases between them.

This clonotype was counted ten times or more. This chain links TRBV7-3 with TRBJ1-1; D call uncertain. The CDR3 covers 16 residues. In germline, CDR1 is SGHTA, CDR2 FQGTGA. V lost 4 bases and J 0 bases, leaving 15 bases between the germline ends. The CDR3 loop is CASSSTAITMNTEAFF. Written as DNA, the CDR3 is TGTGCCAGCAGCTCAACAGCGATCACCATGAACACTGAAGCTTTCTTT.

CDR3 protein: CRVRLPSNYGYTF. For the CDR3, the DNA is TGCAGGGTACGACTTCCCTCCAACTATGGCTACACCTTC. The V call is TRBV29-1, the J call TRBJ1-2, with unresolved D. Germline CDR1 is SQVTM and CDR2 is ANQGSEA. The CDR3 covers 13 residues. Full variable domain (remainder filled in from reference TRBV29-1 and TRBJ1-2): SAVISQKPSRDICQRGTSLTIQCQVDSQVTMMFWYRQQPGQSLTLIATANQGSEATYESGFVIDKFPISRPNLTFSTLTVSNMSPEDSSIYLCRVRLPSNYGYTFGSGTRLTVV.

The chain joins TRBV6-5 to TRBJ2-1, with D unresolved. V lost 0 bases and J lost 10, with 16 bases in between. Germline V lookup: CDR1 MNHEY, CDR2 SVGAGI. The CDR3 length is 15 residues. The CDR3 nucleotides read TGTGCCAGCAGTTACTCGGGGATCCCCGTCGGGGAGCAGTTCTTC. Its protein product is CASSYSGIPVGEQFF.

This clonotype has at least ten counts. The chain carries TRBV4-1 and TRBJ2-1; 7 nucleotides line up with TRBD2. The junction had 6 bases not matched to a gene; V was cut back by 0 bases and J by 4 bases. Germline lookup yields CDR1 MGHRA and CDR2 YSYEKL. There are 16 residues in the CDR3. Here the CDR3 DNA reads TGCGCCAGCAGCCAAGATATCCCGGGGGGTTACAATGAGCAGTTCTTC. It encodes CASSQDIPGGYNEQFF.

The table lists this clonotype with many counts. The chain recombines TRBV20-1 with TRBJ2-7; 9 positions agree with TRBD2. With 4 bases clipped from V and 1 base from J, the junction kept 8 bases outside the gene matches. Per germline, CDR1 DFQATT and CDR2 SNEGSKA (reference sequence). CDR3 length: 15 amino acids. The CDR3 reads CSATTGTSLSYEQYF. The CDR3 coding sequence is TGCAGTGCTACTACCGGGACTAGCCTTTCCTACGAGCAGTACTTC.

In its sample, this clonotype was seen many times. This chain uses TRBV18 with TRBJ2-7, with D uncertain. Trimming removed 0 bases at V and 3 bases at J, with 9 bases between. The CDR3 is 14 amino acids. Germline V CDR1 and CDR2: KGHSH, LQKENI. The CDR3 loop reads CASSPPRDIYEQYF. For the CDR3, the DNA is TGTGCCAGCTCACCACCTCGAGACATCTACGAGCAGTACTTC.

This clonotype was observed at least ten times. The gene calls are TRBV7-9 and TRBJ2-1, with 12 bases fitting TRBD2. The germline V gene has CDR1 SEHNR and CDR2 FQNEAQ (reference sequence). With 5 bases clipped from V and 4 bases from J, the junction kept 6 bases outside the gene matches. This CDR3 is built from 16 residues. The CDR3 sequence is CASSAASGRAYNEQFF. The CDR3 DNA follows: TGTGCCAGCAGCGCGGCTAGCGGGAGGGCATACAATGAGCAGTTCTTC.

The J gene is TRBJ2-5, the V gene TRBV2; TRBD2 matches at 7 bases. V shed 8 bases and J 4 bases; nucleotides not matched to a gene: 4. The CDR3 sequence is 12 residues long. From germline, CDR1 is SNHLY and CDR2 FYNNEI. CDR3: CASAGEGETQYF. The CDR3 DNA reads TGTGCCAGCGCGGGAGAAGGAGAGACCCAGTACTTC.

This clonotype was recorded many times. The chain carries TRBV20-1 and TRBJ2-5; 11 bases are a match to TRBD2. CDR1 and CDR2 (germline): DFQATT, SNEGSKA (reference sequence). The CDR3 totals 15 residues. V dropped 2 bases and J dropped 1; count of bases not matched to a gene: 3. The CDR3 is CSARKLAGAQETQYF. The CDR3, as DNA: TGCAGTGCTAGAAAACTAGCGGGGGCCCAAGAGACCCAGTACTTC.

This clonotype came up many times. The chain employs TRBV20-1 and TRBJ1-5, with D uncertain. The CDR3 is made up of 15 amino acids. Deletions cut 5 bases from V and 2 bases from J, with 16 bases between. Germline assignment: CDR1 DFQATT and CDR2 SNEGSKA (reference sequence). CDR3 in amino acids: CSALNTLKGNQPQHF. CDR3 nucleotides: TGCAGTGCTCTAAACACCCTAAAGGGCAATCAGCCCCAGCATTTT.

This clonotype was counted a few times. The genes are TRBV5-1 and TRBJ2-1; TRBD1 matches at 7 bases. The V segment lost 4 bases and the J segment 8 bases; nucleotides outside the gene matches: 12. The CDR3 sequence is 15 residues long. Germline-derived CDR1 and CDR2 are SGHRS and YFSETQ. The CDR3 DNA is TGCGCCAGCAGCCAGAAGACAGGGATTATCCATGAGCAGTTCTTC. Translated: CASSQKTGIIHEQFF.

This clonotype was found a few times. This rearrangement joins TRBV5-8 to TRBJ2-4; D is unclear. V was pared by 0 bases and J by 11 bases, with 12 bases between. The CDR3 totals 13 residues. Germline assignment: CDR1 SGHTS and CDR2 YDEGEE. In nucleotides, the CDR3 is TGTGCCAGCAGCTTGGAACGGATGACTCTTCAGTACTTC. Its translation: CASSLERMTLQYF.